This is a list of T cell receptor beta chains from one sample in a study of blood T cell repertoires in COVID-19. Measured with immunoSEQ multiplex PCR; TCRdb has only the in-frame clones, and not every one. The data contain around 300,000 clones, 80% to 90% of them singletons. The sequenced material came from PBMCs or T cells enriched from blood (not recorded which). All receptors derive from a woman between 18 and 29 years old who had recovered from COVID-19. The CDR3 runs from the conserved cysteine through the conserved F or W. Fields, in order: CDR3 protein, V gene, D gene. A D gene is named only where the DNA matches it firmly.

CASSLVGRGGPPLHF TRBV11-2 -
CASSVGLAGADNEQFF TRBV9 TRBD2
CSVETGYDEQYF TRBV29-1 -
CASRQEQGMNTEAFF TRBV5-1 -
CASSQRDSGELFF TRBV3-1/TRBV3-2 TRBD1
CASSPPTGLGQPQHF TRBV28 -
CASSPMDGGNRNTEAFF TRBV3-1/TRBV3-2 -
CASRPRTRGRGVFF TRBV6-5 -
CASSLLAGGQNEQFF TRBV5-1 TRBD2
CASSPPGGTYNSPLHF TRBV25-1 -
CASSPNDRSSYEQYF TRBV4-1 -
CASSDRVTSKPQHF TRBV2 -
CASGRGGESGYTF TRBV12-5 -
CSASQITEAFF TRBV20-1 -
CASSVILIVRVNTEAFF TRBV28 -
CASSQTLAGAGTDTQYF TRBV3-1/TRBV3-2 TRBD2
CASSPRQASINGYTF TRBV18 -
CASSPGGYNSPLHF TRBV28 TRBD1
CASSPGGHGSYEQYF TRBV7-3 -
CASSYRGRVGNQPQHF TRBV5-6 TRBD1
CASTRANYGYTF TRBV6-5 -
CASSLLVVGLPPEQYF TRBV13 -
CASSPGYQPQHF TRBV19 -
CASSLEGQGPYEQYF TRBV7-6 TRBD1
CASSGSDRSGEKLFF TRBV5-6 TRBD1
CASSLAGQGNQPQHF TRBV5-1 TRBD1
CSVIRGHGYTF TRBV20-1 TRBD1
CASSPGGAGVNGYTF TRBV5-1 -
CSVEDLLVETQYF TRBV29-1 -
CAIRRTSGDQSYEQYF TRBV10-3 TRBD2
CASRDRAQAYNEQFF TRBV6-6 TRBD1